A selection of T cell receptor beta chains follows, all from one sample in a study of CD8+CD57+ T cells in acquired aplastic anemia. TCRdb called the reads again in MiXCR, with one record for every CDR3 protein. The sample lists 150,000 to 200,000 distinct CDR3 sequences, 40% to 50% occurring once. Sequenced sample: sorted CD4+, CD8+, or CD8+CD57+ T cells (not recorded which) from PBMCs. The receptors stem from a human donor in good health. Each CDR3 is given without its conserved first and last residue. The D gene is left open where the match is weak.

v_gene	d_gene	j_gene	CDR3aa
TRBV5-6	TRBD2	TRBJ2-7	ASSLAGLAGGQY
TRBV7-3	TRBD2	TRBJ2-3	ASSPGTRSTDTQY
TRBV18	TRBD1	TRBJ2-1	ASSPDRGSGNEQF
TRBV25-1	TRBD1	TRBJ1-5	ASSENQGAALDNQPQH
TRBV7-2	-	TRBJ1-1	ASTPNGTEAF
TRBV24-1	-	TRBJ1-2	AISSGPMDGYT
TRBV13	-	TRBJ1-3	ASSLQGSRSSGNTIY
TRBV12-3/TRBV12-4	-	TRBJ2-1	ASSWRGPYNEQF
TRBV20-1	-	TRBJ2-5	SASLPRGLRETQY
TRBV9	TRBD2	TRBJ2-1	ASSGGTSGSNEQF
TRBV19	-	TRBJ2-7	ASSIGPGGHSYEQY
TRBV20-1	TRBD2	TRBJ2-7	SARAGGSYEQY
TRBV6-1	-	TRBJ1-1	ASSPRGASNTEAF